Listed here is a single TCR beta chain. What it binds is unknown. A much larger clone lies a single base off, so this may be a read error. These data originate in a study of molecular identifiers for immune sequencing clone quantification. General study findings and limits: Spiked Jurkat TCR RNA originating from one cell could reportedly be identified amid more than 950,000 naive cells. Clonotypes surpassing 20 RNA copies contained over 99% of effector molecules, versus under 1% in naive cells.

TCRdb re-analysed the PCR reads in MiXCR, keeping a single row per CDR3 protein. The sample consists of 65,000 or so distinct CDR3 sequences, approximately 18% of them appearing once. The CDR3 length is 15 residues. V lost 5 bases, J lost 3 bases, and 17 bases lay in between. CDR1 and CDR2 from the germline V gene are SGHVS and FQNEAQ. The authors sorted naive CD8 T cells as CD8+CD4-CCR7+CD45RA+. The specimen was naive CD8+ T cells from blood, with Jurkat cell RNA spiked in. Subset specified: FACS-sorted CD8+CD4-CCR7+CD45RA+ naive T cells. This sequence originates from a human donor in good health. Some libraries in this study had Jurkat cell RNA spiked in. The chain has TRBV7-8 and TRBJ2-7, with TRBD1 as a possible D gene (6 bases). The CDR3 region is CASSPRGANVYEQYF. The DNA of the CDR3 is TGTGCCAGCAGCCCCAGGGGTGCGAATGTCTACGAGCAGTACTTC.